Presented here are 6 T cell receptor beta chains from one specimen sequenced in a study of human T cells and chemical hapten exposure. One entry per CDR3 protein results from TCRdb running MiXCR on the RACE reads. The repertoire holds 380,000 or so distinct CDR3 sequences, with 4.8% as singletons. Time point specified: patch test 1, 2 weeks after DPC sensitization. Treatment meaning: therapeutic diphenylcyclopropenone sensitization with weekly scalp DPC. This sample comprised whole blood, obtained in connection with sensitization to the hapten diphenylcyclopropenone (DPC). Source of these receptors: a woman aged 45 to 65 with alopecia areata. Some clones in this sample may be carry-over from other donors' samples.

This clonotype was seen repeatedly, ten times or more. The chain is built from TRBV7-2 and TRBJ1-6, with a possible D match to TRBD1 (5 bases). The germline V gene has CDR1 SGHTA and CDR2 FQGNSA. The CDR3 is 14 amino acids. V lost 5 bases and J lost 9, with 14 bases in between. The CDR3 DNA reads as TGTGCCAGCAGCCCCGCGGGACTGGCTTCACCCCTCCACTTT. This sequence encodes CASSPAGLASPLHF.

This chain uses TRBV11-2 with TRBJ2-3; D possibly corresponds to TRBD2 (5 bases). CDR3 size: 16 residues. Germline loops: CDR1 SGHAT, CDR2 FQNNGV. The V gene lost 5 bases and the J gene lost 10 bases, with 25 bases spanning the gap. The CDR3 here is CASSPGRFGGLYAQYF. The CDR3 nucleotides read TGTGCCAGCAGCCCCGGGCGCTTTGGAGGTCTATATGCGCAGTATTTT.

This chain connects TRBV5-1 to TRBJ2-7, with TRBD1 matching over 7 bases. V was pared by 5 bases and J by 0 bases, with 8 bases of the junction left unmatched. Germline V gene sequence: CDR1 SGHRS, CDR2 YFSETQ. CDR3 length equals 15 residues. The CDR3, as DNA: TGCGCCAGCAGTCGGGGACAGCTAAACTCCTACGAGCAGTACTTC. As protein: CASSRGQLNSYEQYF.

This clonotype was seen repeatedly, ten times or more. This rearrangement joins TRBV7-2 to TRBJ1-1, with 7 bases aligning to TRBD1. The CDR3 contains 14 residues. V was pared by 4 bases and J by 3 bases, with 5 bases of the junction left unmatched. Germline assignment: CDR1 SGHTA and CDR2 FQGNSA. CDR3 bases: TGTGCCAGCAGCTCCCGACAGGGTGACACTGAAGCTTTCTTT. Residues: CASSSRQGDTEAFF.

This clonotype was seen a handful of times. V gene TRBV9 combines with J gene TRBJ1-1, with D hard to call. CDR3 length equals 13 residues. Germline loops: CDR1 SGDLS, CDR2 YYNGEE. V gave up 0 bases and J gave up 7 bases, with 10 bases separating them. CDR3 protein: CASSVGTSLEAFF. CDR3 DNA sequence: TGTGCCAGCAGCGTAGGGACCTCACTTGAAGCTTTCTTT.

Details on this clonotype: A much larger clone differs from this one at a single base, so this may be a read error. The CDR3 nucleotides are TGTGCCAGCAGCGTGGGAGGAAAAACCATATATTTT. Its protein is CASSVGGKTIYF. This chain links TRBV9 with TRBJ1-3, with D unclear. Looked up from germline, CDR1 is SGDLS and CDR2 is YYNGEE. The CDR3 has 12 residues.